These T cell receptor beta chains were read from a single sample in a study of cytomegalovirus exposure and HLA in healthy donors. Some clones are missing from TCRdb's copy, which holds only in-frame ones; the method was immunoSEQ multiplex PCR. The table shows about 230,000 clones, with over 65% occurring only once. The specimen sequenced was PBMCs. These receptors were obtained from a woman aged 55-69 years in good health and CMV-seropositive. Each CDR3 is given without its conserved first and last residue. A D gene is named only where the DNA matches it firmly.

j_call cdr3_length d_call v_call cdr3_aa
TRBJ2-1 9 TRBD2 TRBV30 AWSREGEQF
TRBJ1-1 10 TRBD1 TRBV7-9 ASSQRTGAAF
TRBJ2-3 12 . TRBV7-9 SSSLGQRTDTQY
TRBJ2-3 15 TRBD1 TRBV9 ASSIQGWQGDTDTQY
TRBJ1-2 11 . TRBV4-1 ASSQDSSYGYT
TRBJ1-1 12 . TRBV2 ASRERDISTEAF
TRBJ2-7 12 TRBD1 TRBV5-1 ASSPSGGSYEQY
TRBJ1-5 14 . TRBV5-1 ASTPTEFVTNQPQH
TRBJ2-5 13 . TRBV25-1 ASSELAAIQETQY
TRBJ2-1 14 TRBD1 TRBV19 ASSILSGQGHNEQF
TRBJ2-2 12 . TRBV7-9 ASSLLANTGELF
TRBJ2-1 19 . TRBV21-1 ASSKIRTSGIQSPGYNEQF
TRBJ2-6 13 . TRBV5-1 ASSFSGSGANVLT
TRBJ1-1 12 . TRBV29-1 SVVTGRGGAEAF
TRBJ2-2 13 . TRBV5-1 ASSLRYPNTGELF
TRBJ2-3 10 . TRBV6-6 ASSASHDTQY
TRBJ2-7 12 . TRBV28 ASSLGGPVYEQY
TRBJ2-1 9 . TRBV18 ASSPQEGQF
TRBJ1-2 14 . TRBV4-1 ASSQDRQTLRYGYT
TRBJ2-1 13 . TRBV18 ASSPPGSLRGEQF
TRBJ1-2 11 TRBD1 TRBV28 ASAQGANYGYT
TRBJ1-2 12 TRBD1 TRBV30 AWSVLQGVYGYT
TRBJ2-3 16 TRBD2 TRBV5-1 ASSETSGRAGHHGTQY
TRBJ1-2 12 . TRBV10-3 AIGARTANYGYT
TRBJ1-3 15 . TRBV5-5 ASSLQGASYSGNTIY
TRBJ2-7 9 TRBD2 TRBV6-6 ASGGGYEQY
TRBJ1-1 10 . TRBV29-1 SVGGQNTEAF
TRBJ1-3 13 TRBD1 TRBV5-1 ASSPRTGDGNTIY